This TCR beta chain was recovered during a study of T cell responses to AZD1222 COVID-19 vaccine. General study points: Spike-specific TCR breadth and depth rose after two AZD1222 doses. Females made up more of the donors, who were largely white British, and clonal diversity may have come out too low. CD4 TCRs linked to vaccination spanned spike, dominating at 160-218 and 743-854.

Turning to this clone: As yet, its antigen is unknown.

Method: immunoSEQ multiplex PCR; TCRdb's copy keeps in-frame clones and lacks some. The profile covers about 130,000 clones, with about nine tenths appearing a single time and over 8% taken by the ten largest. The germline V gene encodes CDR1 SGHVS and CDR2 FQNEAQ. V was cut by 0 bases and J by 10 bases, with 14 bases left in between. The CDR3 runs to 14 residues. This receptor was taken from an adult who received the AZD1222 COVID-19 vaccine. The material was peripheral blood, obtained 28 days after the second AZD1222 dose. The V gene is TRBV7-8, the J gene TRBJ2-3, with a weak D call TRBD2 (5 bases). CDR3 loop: CASSLAREGGPQYF. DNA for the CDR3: TGTGCCAGCAGCTTAGCGAGGGAAGGCGGTCCGCAGTATTTT.